The clone carrying this TCR beta chain was recorded at least ten times. Trimming stripped 6 bases from V and 6 bases from J, with 9 bases between. Per the germline V gene, CDR1 is MDHEN and CDR2 is SYDVKM. The CDR3 sequence is 12 residues long. The sample is drawn from a study of human T cells and chemical hapten exposure. Each CDR3 protein gets one entry after TCRdb re-called the RACE reads with MiXCR. The sample lists about 270,000 distinct CDR3 sequences, over 7.5% occurring once. Time point denoted: pre-sensitization, week 0. Indicated treatment: therapeutic diphenylcyclopropenone sensitization with weekly scalp DPC.

This sequence joins TRBV28 and TRBJ2-4; maybe TRBD1 (5 bases). The sequence was obtained from a man aged 18 to 29 with alopecia areata. Some clones in this sample may be carry-over from other donors' samples. The sequenced sample was whole blood, obtained in connection with sensitization to the hapten diphenylcyclopropenone (DPC). Written as DNA, the CDR3 is TGTGCCAGCAGATACGACAGAAACATTCAGTACTTC. Translating gives CASRYDRNIQYF.